This T cell receptor beta chain was retrieved from a study of cytomegalovirus exposure and HLA in healthy donors. The study, taken as a whole, reports: TRBV6-2, TRBV6-3 and some other V segments were unresolvable in 87-base-pair reads.

With 60 Vbeta and 13 Jbeta primers, the PCR was carried out. Profiling relied on immunoSEQ multiplex PCR, and the TCRdb table lists in-frame clones only, not all of them. The table lists approximately 170,000 clones, over 70% of them singletons, with 1.3% in the top ten. Details on this clone: The antigen is unknown.

The CDR3 loop spans 16 amino acids. V gave up 4 bases and J gave up 4 bases; unmatched junction bases: 6. Germline V CDR1 and CDR2: LGHNA, YSLEER. The clonotype was recovered from a man aged 50 or older in good health and CMV-seropositive. The chain has TRBV4-3 and TRBJ2-1; 11 bases agree with TRBD2. Sequenced: PBMCs. CDR3 coding DNA: TGCGCCAGCAGCCTAACGACTAGCGGGGTGTACAATGAGCAGTTCTTC. Translating it yields CASSLTTSGVYNEQFF.